This TCR beta chain was observed in a study of blood T cells in healthy people across ages. Germline assignment: CDR1 SGHTA and CDR2 FQGNSA. Germline trimming cut 6 bases from V and 5 bases from J; bases unmatched to any gene: 12. The CDR3 has 15 amino acids. The study, taken as a whole, reports: The study lacked donor CMV status, which possibly confounded expanded clonotype changes. Observed TCR beta diversity per million T cells went down as age went up. This fall followed a roughly linear course with age.

About this clonotype itself: The antigen remains unidentified.

Sample-barcoded 5' priming and a J-beta primer mix drove a second PCR of roughly 6 to 12 cycles. TCRdb reanalysed the 5' RACE reads using MiXCR and keeps one entry per CDR3 protein. This sample has more than 1,400,000 distinct CDR3 sequences, with 40% to 50% found just once. The chain couples TRBV7-2 to TRBJ2-5, with TRBD1 matching 7 bases. The source material was blood. The receptor comes from a woman aged 18-30 years in good health. In nucleotides, the CDR3 is TGTGCCAGCAGAGAAGGGGGCCCTATGCCGGAGACCCAGTACTTC. It encodes CASREGGPMPETQYF.